This T cell receptor beta chain was recovered during a study of control samples from healthy donors and cancer patients. TCRdb's table, derived via immunoSEQ multiplex PCR, lists solely in-frame clones and lacks some. The sample includes over 8,000 clones, roughly 93% of them seen just once. This CDR3 has 14 residues. The V gene's germline CDR1 is SGHRS and CDR2 YFSETQ. V lost 4 bases and J lost 3, with 10 bases in between. This TCR derives from a man in his sixties with colorectal cancer. The specimen sequenced was PBMCs. The V call is TRBV5-1, the J call TRBJ2-2; TRBD1 might be the D (5 bases). CDR3 loop: CASSADTYTGELFF. The CDR3 region has the DNA TGCGCCAGCAGCGCGGACACGTACACCGGGGAGCTGTTTTTT.